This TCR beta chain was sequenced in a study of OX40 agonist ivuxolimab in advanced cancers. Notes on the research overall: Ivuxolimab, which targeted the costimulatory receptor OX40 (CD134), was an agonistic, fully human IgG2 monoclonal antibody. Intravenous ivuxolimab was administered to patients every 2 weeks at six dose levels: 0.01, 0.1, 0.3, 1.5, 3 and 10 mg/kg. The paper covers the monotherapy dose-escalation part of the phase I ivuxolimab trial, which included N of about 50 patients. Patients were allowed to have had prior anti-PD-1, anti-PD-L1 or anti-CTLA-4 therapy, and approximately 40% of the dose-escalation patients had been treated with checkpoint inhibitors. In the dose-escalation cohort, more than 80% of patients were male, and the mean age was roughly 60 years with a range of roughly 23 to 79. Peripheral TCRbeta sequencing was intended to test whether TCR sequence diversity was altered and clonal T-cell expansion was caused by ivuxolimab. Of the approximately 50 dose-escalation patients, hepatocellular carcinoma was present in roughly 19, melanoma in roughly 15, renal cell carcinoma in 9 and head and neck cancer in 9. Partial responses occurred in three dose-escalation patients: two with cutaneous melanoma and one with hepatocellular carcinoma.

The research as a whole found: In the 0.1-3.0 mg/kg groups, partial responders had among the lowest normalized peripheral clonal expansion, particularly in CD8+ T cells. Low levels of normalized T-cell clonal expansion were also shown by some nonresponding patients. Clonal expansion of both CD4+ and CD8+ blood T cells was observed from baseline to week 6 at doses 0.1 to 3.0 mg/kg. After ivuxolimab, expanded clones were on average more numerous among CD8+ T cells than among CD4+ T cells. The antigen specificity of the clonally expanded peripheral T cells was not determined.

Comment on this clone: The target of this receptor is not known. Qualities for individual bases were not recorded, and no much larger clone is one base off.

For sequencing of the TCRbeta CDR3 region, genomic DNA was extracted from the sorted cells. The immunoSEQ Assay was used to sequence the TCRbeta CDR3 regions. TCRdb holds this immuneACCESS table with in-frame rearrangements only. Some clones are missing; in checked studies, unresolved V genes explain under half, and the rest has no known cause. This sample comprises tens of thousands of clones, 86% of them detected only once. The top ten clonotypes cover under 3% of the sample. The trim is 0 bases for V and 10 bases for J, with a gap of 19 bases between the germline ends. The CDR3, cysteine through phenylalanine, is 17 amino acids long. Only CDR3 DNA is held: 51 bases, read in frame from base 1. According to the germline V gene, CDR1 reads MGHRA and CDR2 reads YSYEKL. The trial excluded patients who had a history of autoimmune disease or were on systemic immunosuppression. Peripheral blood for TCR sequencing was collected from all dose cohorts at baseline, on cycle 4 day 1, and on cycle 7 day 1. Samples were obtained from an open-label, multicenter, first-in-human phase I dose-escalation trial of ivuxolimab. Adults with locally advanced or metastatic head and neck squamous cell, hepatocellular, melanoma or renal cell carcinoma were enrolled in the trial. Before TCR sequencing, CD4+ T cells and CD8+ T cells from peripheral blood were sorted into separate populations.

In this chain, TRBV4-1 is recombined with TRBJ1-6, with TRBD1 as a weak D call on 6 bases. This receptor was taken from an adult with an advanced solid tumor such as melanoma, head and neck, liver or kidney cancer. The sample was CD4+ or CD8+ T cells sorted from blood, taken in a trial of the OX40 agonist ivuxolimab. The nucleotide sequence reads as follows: TGCGCCAGCAGCCAAGAGGCGTCGGGGACACGAAGCTCACCCCTCCACTTT. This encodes CASSQEASGTRSSPLHF.